The 10 T cell receptor beta chains listed next were all sequenced from one sample in a study of T cells in localized non-small cell lung cancer (dated by TCRdb to 2020 to 2021). Receptors were amplified or captured by the immunoSEQ multiplex PCR assay. Not all clones reach the TCRdb copy of this immuneACCESS table, which keeps in-frame sequences only. Checked studies attribute under half of the gap to unresolved V genes and leave the rest unexplained. Here the sample has around 15,000 clones; around 85% occur a single time. The ten largest clones add up to less than 5% of the sample. This specimen was peripheral blood, taken before any cancer treatment. All receptors come from a woman aged 35-70 years with stage I lung adenocarcinoma.

CDR3 residues: CASSLFGRANEKLFF. CDR3 DNA: TGTGCCAGCAGCTTATTCGGCAGGGCTAATGAAAAACTGTTTTTT. The gene calls are TRBV7-2 and TRBJ1-4; a possible D gene is TRBD1 (5 bases). The CDR3 is made up of 15 amino acids. The germline CDR1 and CDR2 sequences are SGHTA and FQGNSA. V was clipped by 2 bases and J by 3 bases, with 10 bases between them. The full variable domain, completed using reference TRBV7-2 and TRBJ1-4, is GAGVSQSPSNKVTEKGKDVELRCDPISGHTALYWYRQSLGQGLEFLIYFQGNSAPDKSGLPSDRFSAERTGGSVSTLTIQRTQQEDSAVYLCASSLFGRANEKLFFGSGTQLSVL.

V is TRBV10-3 and J is TRBJ2-7, with TRBD1 matching 9 bases. Looked up from germline, CDR1 is ENHRY and CDR2 is SYGVKD. The junction had 5 bases not matched to a gene; V was cut back by 6 bases and J by 2 bases. CDR3 length equals 14 residues. The CDR3 protein is CAIRGDRDPYEQYF. The CDR3 nucleotides read TGTGCCATCAGAGGGGACAGGGATCCCTACGAGCAGTACTTC.

This chain uses TRBV9 with TRBJ2-7, with 9 bases aligning to TRBD2. CDR1 is SGDLS and CDR2 is YYNGEE in the germline V gene. CDR3 size: 15 residues. J was trimmed by 4 bases and V by 0 bases; bases with no gene match: 5. The CDR3 region is CASSVGAGGPYEQYF. CDR3 bases: TGTGCCAGCAGCGTAGGAGCGGGGGGACCTTACGAGCAGTACTTC.

Turning to this clone: Other DNA sequences within the sample encode an identical CDR3. The genes are TRBV14 and TRBJ2-7, with D unclear. V lost 1 base, J lost 5 bases, and 6 bases lay in between. There are 12 residues in the CDR3. Germline loops: CDR1 SGHDN, CDR2 FVKESK. Written as DNA, the CDR3 is TGTGCCAGCAGCCAAGCCCTAAACGAGCAGTACTTC. This gives the protein CASSQALNEQYF.

The chain's CDR3 is CASSLRPVQETQYF. CDR3 nucleotide sequence: TGCGCCAGCAGCTTGAGACCGGTCCAAGAGACCCAGTACTTC. This rearrangement joins TRBV5-1 to TRBJ2-5; D ambiguous. The CDR3 covers 14 residues. The V end lost 1 base, the J end lost 1 base, and 8 bases lay between the germline ends. The V gene's germline CDR1 is SGHRS and CDR2 YFSETQ.

This clone was counted a single time. V usage is TRBV10-3 and J usage is TRBJ2-1, with TRBD2 identical over 10 bases. J was trimmed by 6 bases and V by 0 bases; bases with no gene match: 2. In germline, CDR1 is ENHRY, CDR2 SYGVKD. CDR3 length: 15 residues. The CDR3 loop reads CAISESTSGANEQFF. The CDR3 bases are TGTGCCATCAGTGAGTCTACTAGCGGGGCCAATGAGCAGTTCTTC.

The V gene is TRBV2, the J gene TRBJ2-7, with 8 nucleotides matching TRBD1. The CDR3 consists of 12 residues. Trimming cost V 6 bases and J 5 bases; bases outside gene matches: 3. Germline V gives CDR1 SNHLY, CDR2 FYNNEI. The CDR3: CASSGQGNEQYF. CDR3 DNA: TGTGCCAGCAGCGGACAGGGTAACGAGCAGTACTTC. The full variable domain, rest sourced from reference TRBV2 and TRBJ2-7, is EPEVTQTPSHQVTQMGQEVILRCVPISNHLYFYWYRQILGQKVEFLVSFYNNEISEKSEIFDDQFSVERPDGSNFTLKIRSTKLEDSAMYFCASSGQGNEQYFGPGTRLTVT.

The chain is built from TRBV6-1 and TRBJ1-3, with a possible D match to TRBD1 (5 bases). Looked up from germline, CDR1 is MNHNS and CDR2 is SASEGT. Trimming took 5 bases from V and 1 from J, leaving 12 bases between them. This CDR3 is built from 15 residues. CDR3 in amino acids: CASSRGGESGNTIYF. The CDR3 region has the DNA TGTGCCAGCAGTCGGGGAGGGGAGTCTGGAAACACCATATATTTT.

The J gene is TRBJ1-4, the V gene TRBV19; maybe TRBD1 (6 bases). From germline, CDR1 is LNHDA and CDR2 SQIVND (reference sequence). This CDR3 is built from 15 residues. V was clipped by 4 bases and J by 0 bases, with 9 bases between them. CDR3 bases: TGTGCCAGTAGTAAGCGACAGGCAACTAATGAAAAACTGTTTTTT. This codes for CASSKRQATNEKLFF. The full variable domain, its missing parts supplied by reference TRBV19 and TRBJ1-4, is DGGITQSPKYLFRKEGQNVTLSCEQNLNHDAMYWYRQDPGQGLRLIYYSQIVNDFQKGDIAEGYSVSREKKESFPLTVTSAQKNPTAFYLCASSKRQATNEKLFFGSGTQLSVL.

V gene TRBV7-2 combines with J gene TRBJ2-5, with D tentatively TRBD1 or TRBD2 (7 bases each). The germline CDR1 and CDR2 sequences are SGHTA and FQGNSA. Trimming removed 4 bases from V and 2 bases from J, with 23 bases in between. The CDR3 runs 18 residues. CDR3 DNA sequence: TGTGCCAGCAGCTACCGAGGGGGGGGACAGACATTTCAAGAGACCCAGTACTTC. Translated: CASSYRGGGQTFQETQYF. The full variable domain, completed using reference TRBV7-2 and TRBJ2-5, is GAGVSQSPSNKVTEKGKDVELRCDPISGHTALYWYRQSLGQGLEFLIYFQGNSAPDKSGLPSDRFSAERTGGSVSTLTIQRTQQEDSAVYLCASSYRGGGQTFQETQYFGPGTRLLVL.